The 26 T cell receptor beta chains listed next were all sequenced from one sample in a study of blood T cells in healthy people across ages. Primed by a sample-barcoded 5' primer and a J-beta primer mix, a second PCR proceeded for about 6 to 11 cycles. TCRdb analysed the 5' RACE reads with MiXCR anew, one entry per CDR3 protein. The repertoire holds about 1 million distinct CDR3 sequences, with approximately 26% as singletons. The data also belong to a second study, concerning T cells of mothers and their children.

What was sequenced was blood. These receptors were obtained from a girl between 2 and 10 years old in good health.

This chain uses TRBV19 with TRBJ2-1; perhaps TRBD2 as D (6 bases). The J call may be wrong; the DNA end is better matched by TRBJ2-7. This CDR3 is 13 amino acids long. Germline assignment: CDR1 LNHDA and CDR2 SQIVND (reference sequence). CDR3 amino acids: CASRAPGDHEQYF. The CDR3 nucleotides read TGTGCCAGTCGGGCCCCGGGGGACCACGAGCAGTACTTC.

To note about this clonotype: The conserved phenylalanine or tryptophan normally closing the CDR3 is absent here, so this likely arose from a read error. V and J are TRBV7-8 and TRBJ2-7; 8 positions match TRBD2. Germline-derived CDR1 and CDR2 are SGHVS and FQNEAQ. The CDR3 has 12 residues. V dropped 5 bases and J dropped 6; count of bases not matched to a gene: 3. For the CDR3, the DNA is TGTGCCAGCAGCGTAACTAGCGGCGAGCAGTACCTC. This translates into CASSVTSGEQYL.

V gene TRBV10-3 combines with J gene TRBJ2-5; D may be TRBD1 or TRBD2 (6 bases each). The CDR3 extends over 14 amino acids. The V gene lost 6 bases and the J gene lost 2 bases, with 13 bases spanning the gap. Germline CDR1 reads ENHRY; CDR2 reads SYGVKD. DNA for the CDR3: TGTGCCATCAGCCCCATAGGGGGGCAAGAGACCCAGTACTTC. It encodes CAISPIGGQETQYF.

The sample holds a few counts of this clonotype. The genes are TRBV7-9 and TRBJ1-1; D may be TRBD1 (6 bases). Germline CDR1 reads SEHNR; CDR2 reads FQNEAQ (reference sequence). With 0 bases removed from V and 4 bases from J, the gap between germline ends came to 15 bases. The CDR3 covers 16 residues. CDR3 in amino acids: CASSLAPGGQGTEAFF. In nucleotides, the CDR3 is TGTGCCAGCAGCTTAGCGCCGGGGGGGCAGGGCACTGAAGCTTTCTTT.

In this sample, this clonotype turned up a few times. The V call is TRBV3-1, the J call TRBJ2-3; the D is unclear. Germline loops: CDR1 LGHDT, CDR2 YNNKEL (reference sequence). Trimming took off 0 bases at V and 0 bases at J, with 7 bases between the two ends. The CDR3 runs 15 residues. The CDR3 reads CASSQETRSTDTQYF. As DNA, the CDR3 is TGTGCCAGCAGCCAAGAAACGCGGAGCACAGATACGCAGTATTTT.

The rearrangement uses TRBV7-8 and TRBJ1-2, with unresolved D. V was clipped by 0 bases and J by 6 bases, with 11 bases between them. The CDR3 is made up of 14 amino acids. CDR1 and CDR2 (germline): SGHVS, FQNEAQ. The CDR3 DNA reads TGTGCCAGCAGCTTAGCGAGCGGGCGGGATGGCTACACCTTC. This encodes CASSLASGRDGYTF.

This clonotype has just a few counts. The chain employs TRBV29-1 and TRBJ2-1, with D tentatively TRBD1 (6 bases). The V and J ends lost 4 bases and 3 bases respectively, with 10 bases between them. The CDR3 contains 13 residues. Germline V CDR1 and CDR2: SQVTM, ANQGSEA. The CDR3 is CSVVQGDYNEQFF. CDR3 in DNA: TGCAGCGTTGTACAGGGAGACTACAATGAGCAGTTCTTC.

The chain uses TRBV9 and TRBJ2-3; D perhaps matches TRBD2 (6 bases). V was cut by 0 bases and J by 1 base, with 12 bases left in between. In germline, CDR1 is SGDLS, CDR2 YYNGEE. The CDR3 is made up of 16 amino acids. The CDR3 region has the DNA TGTGCCAGCAGCGTAGGGGCGGGGTATGGCACAGATACGCAGTATTTT. Its protein product is CASSVGAGYGTDTQYF.

This clonotype was detected many times. V is TRBV28 and J is TRBJ2-5, with 7 bases that match TRBD1. V shed 6 bases and J 5 bases; nucleotides not matched to a gene: 6. The CDR3 is 13 amino acids. In germline, CDR1 is MDHEN, CDR2 SYDVKM. CDR3 amino acids: CASSSTGDETQYF. CDR3 coding DNA: TGTGCCAGCAGCTCAACAGGGGATGAGACCCAGTACTTC.

This clonotype has only a few counts. This chain connects TRBV3-1 to TRBJ2-7; tentatively, D is TRBD1 (6 bases). V gave up 2 bases and J gave up 4 bases, with 15 bases separating them. The CDR3 loop spans 15 amino acids. Per the germline V gene, CDR1 is LGHDT and CDR2 is YNNKEL (reference sequence). DNA for the CDR3: TGTGCCAGCAGCCAACAGGGGCTAGCCCTATACGAGCAGTACTTC. Translated: CASSQQGLALYEQYF.

The sample holds a few counts of this clonotype. The chain is built from TRBV4-1 and TRBJ2-7, with D perhaps matching TRBD2 (6 bases). With 0 bases removed from V and 2 bases from J, the gap between germline ends came to 14 bases. CDR3 length: 16 residues. Germline values: CDR1 MGHRA, CDR2 YSYEKL. As DNA, the CDR3 is TGCGCCAGCAGCCAAGACTGGGGCGGAGGGACCTACGAGCAGTACTTC. It specifies CASSQDWGGGTYEQYF.

This clonotype was observed a few times. The V gene is TRBV5-1, the J gene TRBJ1-6; D call uncertain. The CDR3 length is 14 residues. Trimming took off 5 bases at V and 6 bases at J, with 12 bases between the two ends. Germline values: CDR1 SGHRS, CDR2 YFSETQ. CDR3 loop: CASRPDMGNSPLHF. In nucleotides, the CDR3 is TGCGCCAGCAGGCCTGACATGGGTAATTCACCCCTCCACTTT.

V and J are TRBV28 and TRBJ2-5, with D perhaps being TRBD1 or TRBD2 (5 bases each). The CDR3 spans 16 residues. Germline CDR1 reads MDHEN; CDR2 reads SYDVKM. The V end was cut by 7 bases, the J end by 0 bases, with 18 bases between. The CDR3, as DNA: TGTGCCAGCAAGGGGCAGGGAGTTTCCAACCAAGAGACCCAGTACTTC. This encodes CASKGQGVSNQETQYF.

Worth noting for this clonotype: The final CDR3 position lacks the conserved phenylalanine or tryptophan, pointing to a likely read error. The rearrangement joins TRBV11-2 to TRBJ2-1; D unresolved. The V end was cut by 5 bases, the J end by 2 bases, with 10 bases between. The germline V gene encodes CDR1 SGHAT and CDR2 FQNNGV. The CDR3 is made up of 14 amino acids. CDR3 region: CASSPYGPYNEQFL. The CDR3 DNA sequence: TGTGCCAGCAGCCCCTACGGTCCCTACAATGAGCAGTTCCTC.

The chain has TRBV7-3 and TRBJ2-5; 11 bases fit TRBD2. This CDR3 region has 16 residues. From germline, CDR1 is SGHTA and CDR2 FQGTGA. V lost 4 bases, J lost 3 bases, and 7 bases stayed unmatched. The CDR3 DNA is TGTGCCAGCAGCTCAGGGACTAGCGGCCCTGAAGAGACCCAGTACTTC. Residues: CASSSGTSGPEETQYF.

The J gene is TRBJ2-1, the V gene TRBV7-2; 10 nucleotides agree with TRBD2. The CDR3 totals 17 residues. V lost 1 base, J lost 6 bases, and 9 bases stayed unmatched. CDR1 SGHTA and CDR2 FQGNSA come from the germline V gene. The CDR3 sequence is CASSLGPSGGMRNEQFF. The CDR3 nucleotides are TGTGCCAGCAGCTTAGGTCCTAGCGGGGGAATGCGCAATGAGCAGTTCTTC.

This clonotype showed up just a few times. This chain joins TRBV7-2 and TRBJ2-1, with 7 bases matching TRBD2. CDR3 size: 15 residues. V lost 3 bases and J lost 8; bases outside the gene matches: 10. Per the germline V gene, CDR1 is SGHTA and CDR2 is FQGNSA. CDR3 amino acids: CASSLGGVYEDEQFF. CDR3 DNA: TGTGCCAGCAGCTTGGGGGGGGTGTACGAAGATGAGCAGTTCTTC.

The gene calls are TRBV7-9 and TRBJ2-4, with 8 positions matching TRBD1. There are 14 residues in the CDR3. Germline CDR1 and CDR2: SEHNR and FQNEAQ (reference sequence). With 4 bases clipped from V and 8 bases from J, the junction kept 7 bases outside the gene matches. CDR3 in amino acids: CASSSIDRGYIQYF. CDR3 in DNA: TGTGCCAGCAGCTCGATCGACAGGGGTTACATTCAGTACTTC. Variable domain in full (rest from reference TRBV7-9 and TRBJ2-4): DTGVSQNPRHKITKRGQNVTFRCDPISEHNRLYWYRQTLGQGPEFLTYFQNEAQLEKSRLLSDRFSAERPKGSFSTLEIQRTEQGDSAMYLCASSSIDRGYIQYFGAGTRLSVL.

This clonotype was observed a handful of times. The chain recombines TRBV29-1 with TRBJ2-1; TRBD2 aligns across 7 bases. The junction had 8 bases not matched to a gene; V was cut back by 5 bases and J by 4 bases. Germline CDR1 reads SQVTM; CDR2 reads ANQGSEA. This CDR3 is 14 amino acids long. For the CDR3, the DNA is TGCAGCGTTCGGGGGTGGGGGGGGTACAATGAGCAGTTCTTC. Translating it yields CSVRGWGGYNEQFF.

The table lists this clonotype with a few counts. The genes are TRBV29-1 and TRBJ1-1, with D hard to call. V dropped 3 bases and J dropped 4 bases, with 12 bases sitting between them. CDR3 size: 13 residues. Germline assignment: CDR1 SQVTM and CDR2 ANQGSEA. CDR3 loop: CSVDPSWGTEAFF. The CDR3 region has the DNA TGCAGCGTTGATCCTTCCTGGGGCACTGAAGCTTTCTTT.

The chain couples TRBV5-5 to TRBJ2-5; a weak D match, TRBD2 (7 bases). The length of the CDR3 is 14 residues. The V and J ends lost 1 base and 5 bases respectively, with 12 bases between them. Per germline, CDR1 SGHKS and CDR2 YYEKEE (reference sequence). The CDR3 nucleotides read TGTGCCAGCAGCTTGTACGGGGGGCCGGAGACCCAGTACTTC. Translation: CASSLYGGPETQYF.

This clonotype occurred many times. This chain connects TRBV2 to TRBJ2-7, with D perhaps matching TRBD1 (5 bases). This CDR3 contains 11 residues. The germline V gene has CDR1 SNHLY and CDR2 FYNNEI. V lost 7 bases and J lost 2, with 6 bases in between. This chain's CDR3 is CASKGAYEQYF. In DNA, the CDR3 is TGTGCCAGCAAAGGGGCCTACGAGCAGTACTTC.

This clonotype has a handful of counts. CDR3 protein: CSASAGSEKLFF. Here the CDR3 DNA reads TGCAGTGCTAGCGCGGGGAGTGAAAAACTGTTTTTT. The genes are TRBV20-1 and TRBJ1-4; no firm D call. Germline-derived CDR1 and CDR2 are DFQATT and SNEGSKA (reference sequence). There are 12 residues in the CDR3. Trimming left V 3 bases short and J 7 bases short, with 9 bases between.

The V call is TRBV6-2 or TRBV6-3, the J call TRBJ2-1, with D unresolved. The CDR3 consists of 17 residues. V lost 2 bases, J lost 3 bases, and 17 bases lay in between. CDR1 is MNHEY, CDR2 SVGEGT, per germline. The CDR3 bases are TGTGCCAGCAGTTACGTCTCGCGTTTCATGGTCTACAATGAGCAGTTCTTC. Its protein product is CASSYVSRFMVYNEQFF.

The chain uses TRBV3-1 and TRBJ2-1; 7 bases fit TRBD2. The CDR3 loop spans 16 amino acids. Germline values: CDR1 LGHDT, CDR2 YNNKEL (reference sequence). Trimming cost V 4 bases and J 1 base; bases outside gene matches: 7. The CDR3 DNA reads as TGTGCCAGCAGCCTAGACCATAGCGGGTCCTACAATGAGCAGTTCTTC. It translates to CASSLDHSGSYNEQFF.

This chain links TRBV6-5 with TRBJ2-2, with 8 nucleotides matching TRBD2. This CDR3 region has 13 residues. CDR1 MNHEY and CDR2 SVGAGI come from the germline V gene. The V and J ends lost 5 bases and 8 bases, in that order; junction bases with no gene match: 4. The CDR3 nucleotides are TGTGCCAGCAGTGGAATAGCGGGAGGGGAGCTGTTTTTT. It yields the protein CASSGIAGGELFF.